This is a list of T cell receptor beta chains from one sample in a study of T cells in tuberculosis. TCRdb keeps only in-frame clones here, not all; method: immunoSEQ multiplex PCR. The sample records some 49,000 clones, more than 90% being singletons. The sample was PBMCs, taken at tuberculosis diagnosis. All receptors derive from an adult with tuberculosis. CDR3s include the opening cysteine and the closing phenylalanine or tryptophan. D genes are given only for firm matches. Clone size is given for some rows only: seen once, a few or many times, or a class if the clone is expanded.

d_call	v_call	j_call	cdr3_length	clone_size	cdr3_aa	cdr3_nt
TRBD1	TRBV2	TRBJ2-3	14	NA	CASKKDRGPDTQYF	TGTGCCAGCAAGAAGGACAGGGGACCAGATACGCAGTATTTT
NA	TRBV7-3	TRBJ2-2	14	NA	CASSFGPGTGELFF	TGTGCCAGCAGCTTTGGTCCAGGGACCGGGGAGCTGTTTTTT
NA	TRBV13	TRBJ1-1	15	once	CASSLASVGGTEAFF	TGTGCCAGCAGCTTAGCCTCGGTCGGAGGCACTGAAGCTTTCTTT
NA	TRBV29-1	TRBJ1-1	13	once	CSVHPPTETEAFF	TGCAGCGTTCACCCCCCGACAGAAACTGAAGCTTTCTTT
TRBD1	TRBV19	TRBJ2-5	15	once	CASSAGQDVQETQYF	TGTGCCAGTAGTGCCGGACAGGACGTTCAAGAGACCCAGTACTTC
NA	TRBV9	TRBJ1-1	14	NA	CASSLGGLDTEAFF	TGTGCCAGCAGCCTGGGGGGATTGGACACTGAAGCTTTCTTT
NA	TRBV27	TRBJ1-4	14	NA	CASSFDSRNEKLFF	TGTGCCAGCAGCTTTGACAGTCGTAATGAAAAACTGTTTTTT
TRBD2	TRBV5-5	TRBJ2-7	14	NA	CASSLLAGVYEQYF	TGTGCCAGCAGCCTTCTAGCGGGAGTCTACGAGCAGTACTTC
NA	TRBV19	TRBJ2-7	13	NA	CASSIATGYEQYF	TGTGCCAGTAGTATAGCGACTGGCTACGAGCAGTACTTC
NA	TRBV2	TRBJ2-1	14	NA	CASSEARWSNEQFF	TGTGCCAGCAGTGAAGCGCGGTGGAGCAATGAGCAGTTCTTC
TRBD2	TRBV6-1	TRBJ2-7	15	few	CASSETPTSTYEQYF	TGTGCCAGCAGTGAAACCCCGACTAGCACCTACGAGCAGTACTTC
TRBD1	TRBV29-1	TRBJ2-1	14	NA	CSVGTGVGNNEQFF	TGCAGCGTTGGGACAGGAGTAGGAAACAATGAGCAGTTCTTC
TRBD1	TRBV5-4	TRBJ2-3	16	NA	CASSPNGQGARDTQYF	TGTGCCAGCAGCCCTAACGGACAGGGGGCGCGAGATACGCAGTATTTT
NA	TRBV28	TRBJ1-1	14	NA	CASGEGGVNTEAFF	TGTGCCAGCGGTGAGGGGGGGGTTAACACTGAAGCTTTCTTT
NA	TRBV4-1	TRBJ2-5	12	NA	CASSHVAGTQYF	TGCGCCAGCAGCCATGTTGCGGGGACCCAGTACTTC
TRBD2	TRBV18	TRBJ2-1	16	NA	CASSPPLAGRYNEQFF	TGTGCCAGCTCACCACCGCTAGCGGGCCGCTACAATGAGCAGTTCTTC
NA	TRBV2	TRBJ2-7	15	NA	CASSARGHPWGEQYF	TGTGCCAGCAGTGCCAGGGGACACCCCTGGGGCGAGCAGTACTTC